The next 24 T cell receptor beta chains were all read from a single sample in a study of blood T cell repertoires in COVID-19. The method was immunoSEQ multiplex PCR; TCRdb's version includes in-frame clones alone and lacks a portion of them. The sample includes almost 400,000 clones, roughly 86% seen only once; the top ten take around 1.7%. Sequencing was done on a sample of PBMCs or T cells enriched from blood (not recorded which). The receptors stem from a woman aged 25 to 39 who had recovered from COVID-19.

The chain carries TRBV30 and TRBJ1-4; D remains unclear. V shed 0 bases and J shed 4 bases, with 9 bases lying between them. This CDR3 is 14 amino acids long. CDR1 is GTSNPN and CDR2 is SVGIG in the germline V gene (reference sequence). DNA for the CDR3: TGTGCCTGGAGTGTACTCGGTTATAATGAAAAACTGTTTTTT. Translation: CAWSVLGYNEKLFF.

The CDR3 DNA follows: TGCAGTGCTAGTTCTAGTAATCAGCCCCAGCATTTT. This sequence encodes CSASSSNQPQHF. The rearrangement uses TRBV20-1 and TRBJ1-5; D remains unclear. Trimming left V 3 bases short and J 4 bases short, with 7 bases between. CDR3 size: 12 residues. CDR1 DFQATT and CDR2 SNEGSKA come from the germline V gene (reference sequence).

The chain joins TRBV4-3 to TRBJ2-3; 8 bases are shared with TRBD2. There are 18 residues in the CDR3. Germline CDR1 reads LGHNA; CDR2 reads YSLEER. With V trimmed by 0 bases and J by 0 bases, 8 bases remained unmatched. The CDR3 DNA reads TGCGCCAGCAGCCAAGATCTGGCGGGGGGCCTTAGCACAGATACGCAGTATTTT. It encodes CASSQDLAGGLSTDTQYF.

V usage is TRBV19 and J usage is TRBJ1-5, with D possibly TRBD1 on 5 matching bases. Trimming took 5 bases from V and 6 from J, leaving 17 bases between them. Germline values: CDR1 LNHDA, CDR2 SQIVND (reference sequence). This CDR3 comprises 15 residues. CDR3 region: CASSDSRAGRQPQHF. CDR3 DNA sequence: TGTGCCAGTAGTGATAGCAGGGCTGGTCGTCAGCCCCAGCATTTT.

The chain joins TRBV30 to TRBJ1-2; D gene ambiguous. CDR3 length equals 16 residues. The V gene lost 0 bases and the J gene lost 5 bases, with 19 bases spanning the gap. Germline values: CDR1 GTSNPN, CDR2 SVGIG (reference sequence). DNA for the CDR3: TGTGCCTGGAGTGTCCCCTCTCGTAAGGGCGGGTATGGCTACACCTTC. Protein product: CAWSVPSRKGGYGYTF.

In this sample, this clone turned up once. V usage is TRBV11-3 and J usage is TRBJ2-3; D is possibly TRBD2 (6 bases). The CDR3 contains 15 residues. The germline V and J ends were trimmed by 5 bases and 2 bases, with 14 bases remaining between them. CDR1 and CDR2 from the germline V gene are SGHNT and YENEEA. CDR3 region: CASSAYSGDTDTQYF. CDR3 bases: TGTGCCAGCAGCGCCTACTCGGGGGACACAGATACGCAGTATTTT.

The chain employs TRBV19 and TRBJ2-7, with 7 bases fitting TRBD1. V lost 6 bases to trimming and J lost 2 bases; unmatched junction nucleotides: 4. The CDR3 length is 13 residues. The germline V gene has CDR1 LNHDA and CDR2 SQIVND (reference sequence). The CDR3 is CASSRDSAYEQYF. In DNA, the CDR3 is TGTGCCAGTAGCCGGGACAGCGCCTACGAGCAGTACTTC. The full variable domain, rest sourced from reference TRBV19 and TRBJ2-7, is DGGITQSPKYLFRKEGQNVTLSCEQNLNHDAMYWYRQDPGQGLRLIYYSQIVNDFQKGDIAEGYSVSREKKESFPLTVTSAQKNPTAFYLCASSRDSAYEQYFGPGTRLTVT.

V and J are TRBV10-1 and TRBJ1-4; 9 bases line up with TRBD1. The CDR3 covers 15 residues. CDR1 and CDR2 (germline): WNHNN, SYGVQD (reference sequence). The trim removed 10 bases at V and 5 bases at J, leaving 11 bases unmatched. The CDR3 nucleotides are TGCGCCACCCAAACCGACAGGGGGATGAATGAAAAACTGTTTTTT. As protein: CATQTDRGMNEKLFF.

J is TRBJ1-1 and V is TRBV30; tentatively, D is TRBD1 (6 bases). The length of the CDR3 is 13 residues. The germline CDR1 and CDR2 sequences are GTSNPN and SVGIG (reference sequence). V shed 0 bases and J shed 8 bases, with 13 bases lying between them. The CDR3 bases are TGTGCCTGGAGTGTATTTGTTCAGGGGGAAGCTTTCTTT. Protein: CAWSVFVQGEAFF.

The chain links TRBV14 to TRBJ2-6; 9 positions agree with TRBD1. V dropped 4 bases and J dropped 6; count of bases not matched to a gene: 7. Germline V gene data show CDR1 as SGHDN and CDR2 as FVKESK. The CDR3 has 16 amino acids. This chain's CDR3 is CASSRHRGLEANVLTF. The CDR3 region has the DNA TGTGCCAGCAGCCGCCACAGGGGGCTAGAGGCCAACGTCCTGACTTTC.

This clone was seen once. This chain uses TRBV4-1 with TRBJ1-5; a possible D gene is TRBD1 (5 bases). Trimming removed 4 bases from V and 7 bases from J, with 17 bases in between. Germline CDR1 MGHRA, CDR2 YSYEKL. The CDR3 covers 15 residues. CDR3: CASSRLQAGGQPQHF. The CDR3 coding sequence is TGCGCCAGCAGCCGCTTACAGGCAGGAGGGCAGCCCCAGCATTTT.

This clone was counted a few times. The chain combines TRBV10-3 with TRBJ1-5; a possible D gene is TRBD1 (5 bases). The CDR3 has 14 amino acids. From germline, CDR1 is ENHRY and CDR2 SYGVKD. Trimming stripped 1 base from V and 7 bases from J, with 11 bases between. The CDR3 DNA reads TGTGCCATCAGTGAGTGGGGCGACGGGCAGCCCCAGCATTTT. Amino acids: CAISEWGDGQPQHF.

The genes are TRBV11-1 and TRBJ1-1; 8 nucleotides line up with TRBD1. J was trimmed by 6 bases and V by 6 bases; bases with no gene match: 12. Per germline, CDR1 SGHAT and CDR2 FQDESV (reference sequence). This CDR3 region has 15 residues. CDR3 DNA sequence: TGTGCCAGCAGACCCCCGGACAGGGTAGATCCTGAAGCTTTCTTT. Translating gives CASRPPDRVDPEAFF.

CDR3 sequence (DNA): TGTGCCAGCAGACCGGACGGGGCAGATACGCAGTATTTT. This gives the protein CASRPDGADTQYF. The chain is built from TRBV6-5 and TRBJ2-3, with TRBD2 as a possible D gene (5 bases). CDR3 length: 13 residues. Trimming shortened V by 6 bases and J by 4 bases, and 11 bases separated the two germline ends. Per germline, CDR1 MNHEY and CDR2 SVGAGI.

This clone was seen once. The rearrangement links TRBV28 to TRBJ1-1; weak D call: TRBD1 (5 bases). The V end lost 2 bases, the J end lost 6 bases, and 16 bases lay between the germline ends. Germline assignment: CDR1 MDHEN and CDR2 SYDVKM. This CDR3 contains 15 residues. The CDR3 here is CASSLVRGDRSEAFF. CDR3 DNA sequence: TGTGCCAGCAGTTTAGTCCGCGGGGACCGATCTGAAGCTTTCTTT.

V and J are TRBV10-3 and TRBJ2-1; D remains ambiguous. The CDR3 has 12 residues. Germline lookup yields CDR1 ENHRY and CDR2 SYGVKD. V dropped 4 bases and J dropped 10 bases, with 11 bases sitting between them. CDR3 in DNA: TGTGCCATCAGTGGACTTAGCCAAGAGCAGTTCTTC. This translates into CAISGLSQEQFF.

CDR3 nucleotides: TGTGCCAGCAGCCACGGACAGGGCTACGAGCAGTACTTC. It translates to CASSHGQGYEQYF. The chain has TRBV4-2 and TRBJ2-7, with 8 bases identical to TRBD1. CDR3 length: 13 amino acids. V lost 3 bases to trimming and J lost 3 bases; unmatched junction nucleotides: 1. The germline CDR1 and CDR2 sequences are LGHNA and YNFKEQ.

CDR3: CASSPGTGEDYGYTF. The DNA for the CDR3 is TGTGCCAGCAGCCCTGGGACAGGGGAGGACTATGGCTACACCTTC. The chain recombines TRBV7-9 with TRBJ1-2; TRBD1 matches at 10 bases. There are 15 residues in the CDR3. The germline V gene encodes CDR1 SEHNR and CDR2 FQNEAQ (reference sequence). V was pared by 5 bases and J by 3 bases, with 6 bases of the junction left unmatched. Full variable domain (rest looked up from reference TRBV7-9 and TRBJ1-2): DTGVSQNPRHKITKRGQNVTFRCDPISEHNRLYWYRQTLGQGPEFLTYFQNEAQLEKSRLLSDRFSAERPKGSFSTLEIQRTEQGDSAMYLCASSPGTGEDYGYTFGSGTRLTVV.

CDR3 amino acids: CASTESEYQETQYF. The CDR3 nucleotides read TGTGCCAGCACCGAGTCCGAGTACCAAGAGACCCAGTACTTC. The rearrangement links TRBV6-1 to TRBJ2-5; no firm D call. The germline V and J ends were trimmed by 7 bases and 0 bases, with 12 bases remaining between them. Per the germline V gene, CDR1 is MNHNS and CDR2 is SASEGT. The CDR3 has 14 amino acids.

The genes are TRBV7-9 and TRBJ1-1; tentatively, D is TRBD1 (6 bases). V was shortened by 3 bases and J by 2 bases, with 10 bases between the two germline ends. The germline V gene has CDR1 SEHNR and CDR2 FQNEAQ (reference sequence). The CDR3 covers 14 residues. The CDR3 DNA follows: TGTGCCAGCAGCTTTATGGGACAAAACACTGAAGCTTTCTTT. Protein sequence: CASSFMGQNTEAFF.

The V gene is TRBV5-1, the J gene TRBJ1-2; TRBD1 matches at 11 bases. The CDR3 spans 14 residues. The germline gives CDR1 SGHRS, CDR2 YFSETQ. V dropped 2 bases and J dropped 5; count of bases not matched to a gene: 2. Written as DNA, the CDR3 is TGCGCCAGCAGCTTTGGACAGGGGGCATATGGCTACACCTTC. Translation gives CASSFGQGAYGYTF.

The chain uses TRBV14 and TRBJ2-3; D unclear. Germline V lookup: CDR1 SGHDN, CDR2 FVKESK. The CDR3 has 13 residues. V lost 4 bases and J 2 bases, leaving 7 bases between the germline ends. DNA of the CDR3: TGTGCCAGCAGCCCGCGTGCCACAGATACGCAGTATTTT. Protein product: CASSPRATDTQYF.

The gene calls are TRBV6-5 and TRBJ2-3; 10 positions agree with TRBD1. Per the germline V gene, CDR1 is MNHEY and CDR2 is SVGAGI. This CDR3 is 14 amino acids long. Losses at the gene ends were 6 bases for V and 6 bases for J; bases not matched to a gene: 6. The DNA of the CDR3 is TGTGCCAGCAGCCGAGGGACAGGGGAGGATACGCAGTATTTT. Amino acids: CASSRGTGEDTQYF.

In DNA, the CDR3 is TGTGCCAGCAGCTCGATCCCACCGACTAGACTTGTTACCTACGAGCAGTACTTC. This encodes CASSSIPPTRLVTYEQYF. The rearrangement joins TRBV7-8 to TRBJ2-7, with D possibly TRBD2 on 6 matching bases. The CDR3 covers 18 residues. The ends were cut back, 4 bases at V and 2 bases at J, with 24 bases in the middle. CDR1 SGHVS and CDR2 FQNEAQ come from the germline V gene.